In its sample, the clone carrying this TCR beta chain was seen once. No antigen is known for it. This sample was taken from a study of vaccination effects on CD4 cells after COVID-19. About the study: The second dose preceded post-vaccine samples by a median of 72 days.

The CDR3 contains 17 residues. Notes on the study in general: After vaccination, spike-reactive clones in convalescents were mostly new vaccine-induced clones.

Here immunoSEQ multiplex PCR was the method, and the copy in TCRdb shows in-frame clones only, minus some. The sample lists about 46,000 clones, around 80% occurring once. Following an approximately eleven-day culture, CD4+ T cells were purified. According to PCR results, the person was infected with SARS-CoV-2 between March and December 2020. Either the mRNA-1273 or the BNT162b2 vaccine was given to participants as two doses. The chain couples TRBV21-1 to TRBJ1-2; the table's D call, TRBD1, was not checked against the DNA. TRBV21-1 is a pseudogene. This sequence originates from a human donor who had a prior SARS-CoV-2 infection. The starting material was CD4+ T cells from PBMCs cultured without peptide, obtained after COVID-19 vaccination. CDR3 nucleotide sequence: TGTGCCAGCAGCAGCCCCTCCCCGGGACAGGGTTGCTCTGGCTACACCTTC. It specifies CASSSPSPGQGCSGYTF.